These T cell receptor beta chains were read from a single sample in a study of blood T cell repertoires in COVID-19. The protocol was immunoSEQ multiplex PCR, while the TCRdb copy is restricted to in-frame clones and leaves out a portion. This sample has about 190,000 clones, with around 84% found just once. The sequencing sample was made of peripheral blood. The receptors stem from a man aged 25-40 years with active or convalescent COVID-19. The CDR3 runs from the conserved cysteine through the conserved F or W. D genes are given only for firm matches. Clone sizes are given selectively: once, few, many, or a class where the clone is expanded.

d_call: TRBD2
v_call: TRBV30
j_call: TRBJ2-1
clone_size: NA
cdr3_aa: CAGGEGWYNEQFF
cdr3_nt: TGTGCCGGCGGGGAGGGGTGGTACAATGAGCAGTTCTTC

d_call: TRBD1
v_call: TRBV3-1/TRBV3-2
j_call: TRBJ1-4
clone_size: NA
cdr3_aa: CASSQRQGAESYEKLFF
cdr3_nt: TGTGCCAGCAGCCAGCGACAGGGGGCCGAGTCTTATGAAAAACTGTTTTTT

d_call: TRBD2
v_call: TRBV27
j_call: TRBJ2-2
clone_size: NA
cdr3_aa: CASRVAGGTGELFF
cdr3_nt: TGTGCCAGCAGAGTAGCGGGAGGCACCGGGGAGCTGTTTTTT

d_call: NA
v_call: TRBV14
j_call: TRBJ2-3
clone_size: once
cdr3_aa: CASSRGGSTDTQYF
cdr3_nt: TGTGCCAGCAGCCGAGGCGGATCCACAGATACGCAGTATTTT

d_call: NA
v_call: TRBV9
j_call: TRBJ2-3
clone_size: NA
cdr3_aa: CASSVNGQSTDTQYF
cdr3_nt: TGTGCCAGCAGCGTAAACGGACAGAGCACAGATACGCAGTATTTT

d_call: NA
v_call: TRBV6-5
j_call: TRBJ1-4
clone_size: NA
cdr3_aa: CASSYSNSNEKLFF
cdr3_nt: TGTGCCAGCAGTTACTCGAACTCAAATGAAAAACTGTTTTTT

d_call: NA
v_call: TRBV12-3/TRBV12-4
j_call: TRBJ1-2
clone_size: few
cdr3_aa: CASQDRAYGYTF
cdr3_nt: TGTGCCAGCCAGGATAGAGCATATGGCTACACCTTC

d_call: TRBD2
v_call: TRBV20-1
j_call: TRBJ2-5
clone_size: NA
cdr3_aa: CSGRGEETQYF
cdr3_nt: TGCAGCGGGCGGGGGGAAGAGACCCAGTACTTC

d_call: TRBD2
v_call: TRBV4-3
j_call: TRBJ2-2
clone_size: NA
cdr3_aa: CASSLRTSGTGELFF
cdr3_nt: TGCGCCAGCAGCCTCCGGACTAGCGGCACCGGGGAGCTGTTTTTT

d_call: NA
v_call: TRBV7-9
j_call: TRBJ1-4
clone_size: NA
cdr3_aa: CASSGDRGHREPKLFF
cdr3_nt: TGTGCCAGCAGCGGGGACCGCGGGCACCGGGAGCCAAAACTGTTTTTT

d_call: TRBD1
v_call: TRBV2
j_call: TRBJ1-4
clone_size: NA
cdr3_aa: CASSEGQGREKLFF
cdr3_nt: TGTGCCAGCAGCGAAGGACAGGGGCGAGAAAAACTGTTTTTT

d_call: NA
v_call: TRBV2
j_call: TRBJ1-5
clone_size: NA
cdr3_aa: CASGPQAGQPQHF
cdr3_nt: TGTGCCAGCGGCCCCCAGGCGGGGCAGCCCCAGCATTTT

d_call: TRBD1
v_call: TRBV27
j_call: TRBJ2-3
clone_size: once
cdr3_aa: CASSSGTWDRYF
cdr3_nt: TGTGCCAGCAGTTCGGGGACCTGGGACAGGTATTTT

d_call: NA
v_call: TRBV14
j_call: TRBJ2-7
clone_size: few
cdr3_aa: CASSQDGIFYEQYF
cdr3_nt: TGTGCCAGCAGCCAGGACGGGATCTTCTACGAGCAGTACTTC

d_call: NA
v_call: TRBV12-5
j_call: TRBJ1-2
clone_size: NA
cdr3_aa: CASVPTGGPYGYTF
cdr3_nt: TGTGCTAGTGTTCCTACGGGGGGGCCCTATGGCTACACCTTC

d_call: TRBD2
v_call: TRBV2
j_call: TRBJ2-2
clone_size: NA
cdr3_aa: CASSAGRGLAGERNTGELFF
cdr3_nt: TGTGCCAGCAGTGCGGGGAGGGGACTAGCGGGGGAAAGGAACACCGGGGAGCTGTTTTTT

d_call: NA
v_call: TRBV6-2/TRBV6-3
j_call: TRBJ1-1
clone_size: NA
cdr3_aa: CASSYTGRTEAFF
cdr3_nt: TGTGCCAGCAGTTATACAGGGCGGACTGAAGCTTTCTTT

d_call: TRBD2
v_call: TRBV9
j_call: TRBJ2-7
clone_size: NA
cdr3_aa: CASSLRTSGDEQYF
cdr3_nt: TGTGCCAGCAGCCTCCGGACTAGCGGAGACGAGCAGTACTTC

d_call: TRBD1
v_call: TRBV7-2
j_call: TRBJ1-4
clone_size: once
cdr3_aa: CASSRDREEKLFF
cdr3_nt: TGTGCCAGCAGCCGGGACAGAGAGGAAAAACTGTTTTTT

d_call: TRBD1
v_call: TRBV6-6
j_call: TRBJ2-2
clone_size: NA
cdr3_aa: CASKGAANTGELFF
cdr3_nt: TGTGCCAGCAAGGGGGCCGCGAACACCGGGGAGCTGTTTTTT

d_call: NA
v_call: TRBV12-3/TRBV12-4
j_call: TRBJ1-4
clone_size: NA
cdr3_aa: CASSLDLGEKLFF
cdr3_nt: TGTGCCAGCAGTTTAGACCTCGGTGAAAAACTGTTTTTT

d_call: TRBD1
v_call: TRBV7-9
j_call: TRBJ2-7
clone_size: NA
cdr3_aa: CASSPGEGGLPTYEQYF
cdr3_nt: TGTGCCAGCAGCCCCGGAGAAGGGGGCCTACCAACCTACGAGCAGTACTTC

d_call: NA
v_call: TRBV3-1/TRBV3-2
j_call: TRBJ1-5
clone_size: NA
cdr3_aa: CASSLGGIRENQPQHF
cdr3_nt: TGTGCCAGCAGCCTGGGTGGCATCCGGGAGAATCAGCCCCAGCATTTT

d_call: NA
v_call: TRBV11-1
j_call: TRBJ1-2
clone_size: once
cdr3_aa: CASSAGADGYTF
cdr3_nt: TGTGCCAGCAGTGCAGGGGCAGATGGCTACACCTTC

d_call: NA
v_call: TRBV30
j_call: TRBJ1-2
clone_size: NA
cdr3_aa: CAWGRGDGYTF
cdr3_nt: TGTGCCTGGGGCCGGGGGGATGGCTACACCTTC

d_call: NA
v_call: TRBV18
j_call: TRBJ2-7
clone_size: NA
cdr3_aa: CASSPPSRSAYEQYF
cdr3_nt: TGTGCCAGCTCACCACCGTCCAGGTCGGCCTACGAGCAGTACTTC

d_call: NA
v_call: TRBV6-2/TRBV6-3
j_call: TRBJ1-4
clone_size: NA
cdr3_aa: CASSQDSVGHEKLFF
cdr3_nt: TGTGCCAGCAGCCAGGACTCCGTCGGCCATGAAAAACTGTTTTTT

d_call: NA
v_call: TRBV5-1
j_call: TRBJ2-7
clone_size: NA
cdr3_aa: CASTGDTTYEQYF
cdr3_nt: TGCGCCAGCACTGGGGACACAACCTACGAGCAGTACTTC

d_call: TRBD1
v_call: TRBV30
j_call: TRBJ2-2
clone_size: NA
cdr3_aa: CAWRGQQNTGELFF
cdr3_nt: TGTGCCTGGAGGGGACAGCAGAACACCGGGGAGCTGTTTTTT

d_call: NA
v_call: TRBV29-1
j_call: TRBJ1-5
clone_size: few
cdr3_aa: CSALLGLDQPQHF
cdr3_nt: TGCAGCGCCCTCCTAGGCCTGGATCAGCCCCAGCATTTT

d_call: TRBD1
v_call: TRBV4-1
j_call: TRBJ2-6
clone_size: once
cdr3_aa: CASSQQSGGGGANVLTF
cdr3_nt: TGCGCCAGCAGCCAACAATCAGGGGGCGGTGGGGCCAACGTCCTGACTTTC

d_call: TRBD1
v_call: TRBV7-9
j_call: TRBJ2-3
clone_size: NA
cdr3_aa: CASSFGQENTDTQYF
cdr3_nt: TGTGCCAGCAGCTTCGGACAGGAGAACACAGATACGCAGTATTTT

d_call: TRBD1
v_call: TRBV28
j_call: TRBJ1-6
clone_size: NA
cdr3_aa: CASSFGQGSPLHF
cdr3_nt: TGTGCCAGCAGTTTCGGACAGGGATCACCCCTCCACTTT

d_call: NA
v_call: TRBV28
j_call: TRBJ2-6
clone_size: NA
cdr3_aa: CASSLISPANVLTF
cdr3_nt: TGTGCCAGCAGTTTAATTTCTCCGGCCAACGTCCTGACTTTC

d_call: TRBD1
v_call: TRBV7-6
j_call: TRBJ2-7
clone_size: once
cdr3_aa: CASSLERRQGAHEQYF
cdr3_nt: TGTGCCAGCAGCCTGGAAAGGAGGCAGGGGGCCCACGAGCAGTACTTC

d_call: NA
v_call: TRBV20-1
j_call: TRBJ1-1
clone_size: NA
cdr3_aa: CSASQGSGNTEAFF
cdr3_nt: TGCAGTGCGAGTCAGGGGTCTGGGAACACTGAAGCTTTCTTT

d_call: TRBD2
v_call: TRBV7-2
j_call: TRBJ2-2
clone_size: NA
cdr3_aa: CASSTKGAGARNTGELFF
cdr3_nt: TGTGCCAGCAGCACTAAAGGAGCGGGGGCGCGGAACACCGGGGAGCTGTTTTTT

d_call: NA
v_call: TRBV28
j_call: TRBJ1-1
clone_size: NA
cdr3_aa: CASSRQENTEAFF
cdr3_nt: TGTGCCAGCAGCCGACAGGAGAACACTGAAGCTTTCTTT

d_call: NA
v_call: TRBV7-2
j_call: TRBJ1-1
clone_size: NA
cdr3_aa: CASSSRGLRGTEAFF
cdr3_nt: TGTGCCAGCAGCTCAAGGGGTCTGCGTGGCACTGAAGCTTTCTTT

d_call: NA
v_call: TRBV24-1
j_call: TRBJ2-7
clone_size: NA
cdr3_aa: CATSVTGSYEQYF
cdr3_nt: TGTGCCACCAGTGTAACAGGGTCCTACGAGCAGTACTTC

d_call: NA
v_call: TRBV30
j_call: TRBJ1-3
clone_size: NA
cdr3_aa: CAWSVPSPVSGNTIYF
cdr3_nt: TGTGCCTGGAGTGTACCTTCTCCGGTCTCTGGAAACACCATATATTTT

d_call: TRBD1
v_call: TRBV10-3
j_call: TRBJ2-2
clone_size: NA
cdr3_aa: CAISERGQGSLLNTGELFF
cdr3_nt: TGTGCCATCAGTGAGCGCGGACAGGGGTCATTATTAAACACCGGGGAGCTGTTTTTT

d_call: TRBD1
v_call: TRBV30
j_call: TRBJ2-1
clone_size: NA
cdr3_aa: CAWSATGGSEQFF
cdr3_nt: TGTGCCTGGAGTGCTACAGGGGGCAGTGAGCAGTTCTTC

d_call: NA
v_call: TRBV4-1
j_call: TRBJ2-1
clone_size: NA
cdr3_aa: CASSQERSAPVGEQFF
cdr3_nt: TGCGCCAGCAGCCAAGAGAGGAGCGCCCCGGTGGGTGAGCAGTTCTTC

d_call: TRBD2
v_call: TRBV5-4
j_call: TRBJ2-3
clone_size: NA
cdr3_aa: CASSSLLAGVTDTQYF
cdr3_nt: TGTGCCAGCAGCTCACTCCTAGCGGGAGTCACAGATACGCAGTATTTT

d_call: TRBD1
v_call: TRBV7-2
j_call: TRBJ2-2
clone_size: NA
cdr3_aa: CASSSRQGDRELFF
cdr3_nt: TGTGCCAGCAGCTCTCGACAGGGAGATCGGGAGCTGTTTTTT

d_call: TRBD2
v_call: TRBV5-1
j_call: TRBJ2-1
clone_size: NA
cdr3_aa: CASSLLVGGGNNEQFF
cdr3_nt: TGCGCCAGCAGCTTGTTGGTCGGGGGGGGAAACAATGAGCAGTTCTTC

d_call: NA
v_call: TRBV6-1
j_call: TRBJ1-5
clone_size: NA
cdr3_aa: CASSEEVSYSNQPQHF
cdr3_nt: TGTGCCAGCAGTGAAGAAGTCAGTTATAGCAATCAGCCCCAGCATTTT

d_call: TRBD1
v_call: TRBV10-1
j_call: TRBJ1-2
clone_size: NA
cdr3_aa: CARLFSDRANYGYTF
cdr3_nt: TGCGCCAGACTTTTCTCGGACAGGGCTAACTATGGCTACACCTTC

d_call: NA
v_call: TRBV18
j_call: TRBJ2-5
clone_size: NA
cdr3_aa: CASSPQGLQETQYF
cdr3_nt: TGTGCCAGCTCACCACAGGGGCTGCAAGAGACCCAGTACTTC

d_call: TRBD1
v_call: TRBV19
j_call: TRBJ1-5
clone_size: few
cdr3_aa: CASSIRSTGIQPQHF
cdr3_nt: TGTGCCAGTAGTATACGTTCGACAGGGATTCAGCCCCAGCATTTT

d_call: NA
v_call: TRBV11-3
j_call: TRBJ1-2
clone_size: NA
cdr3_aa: CASSRGGNYGYTF
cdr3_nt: TGTGCCAGCAGCCGTGGGGGCAACTATGGCTACACCTTC